Reported below is one T cell receptor beta chain. Which antigen it targets is not known. No base quality values were provided; no much bigger clone lies one nucleotide off. V lost 5 bases and J lost 5 bases; the stretch between them is 13 bases long. CDR1 and CDR2 are drawn from the germline V gene (reference sequence): MNHEY, SMNVEV. The CDR3 starts with the cysteine, ends with the phenylalanine, and has 14 residues. Only the CDR3 DNA stays, 42 bases, in frame from base 1. These data come from a study of CD8 T cells in ankylosing spondylitis (dated by TCRdb to the late 2010s). At the level of the whole study: To find TCR variants linked to disease, the study profiled T cell receptor beta repertoires in ankylosing spondylitis patients and healthy donors. The whole study cohort included over a hundred healthy donors and around 25 ankylosing spondylitis patients. Peripheral blood samples were taken, and synovial fluid was additionally collected from ankylosing spondylitis patients. Overall study results and their limits: The disease-linked clones showed a CD8+ phenotype and occurred at relatively low frequencies in peripheral blood. Some of the motif variants had been reported before in the synovial fluid and blood of reactive arthritis patients, a finding that suggests common disease-initiation mechanisms. Significant enrichment of the disease-linked clones was reported in matched synovial fluid samples from ankylosing spondylitis patients. Blood from ankylosing spondylitis patients appeared to be characterized by a TCR beta motif composed of under ten highly homologous amino acid variants.

Instrument used: Illumina HiSeq 2500. TCR beta libraries were prepared by quantitative 5'-RACE with molecular barcodes. Processing in the source paper ran as follows. A new computational method based on a probabilistic model of VDJ rearrangement was used to identify disease-linked TCR variants. TCRdb cleaned the public reads at Q25 with fastp, built clones with MiXCR and kept in-frame beta chains. Every CDR3 protein is listed once, alongside the most common genes and DNA of its rows. The V and J calls and clone size come from TCRdb's table, not from the authors' own analysis. The sample profile shows around 100,000 distinct CDR3 sequences; about 8.3% of them were found once. Of the sample, roughly 29% is held by the ten largest clones.

This receptor chain uses TRBV27 and TRBJ1-5, and perhaps TRBD1 as D gene, on 5 matching bases. The material sequenced was blood, either unsorted or a sorted T cell fraction (not recorded which). The TCR originated in a male donor with ankylosing spondylitis. The CDR3 protein is CASSVQGRYQPQHF. The DNA reads TGTGCCAGCAGTGTGCAGGGTAGATATCAGCCCCAGCATTTT.